The source of this T cell receptor (beta chain) is a study of T cells in Graves' hyperthyroidism and ophthalmopathy. TCR beta CDR3 sequences were amplified from RNA transcripts. When the TCR CDR3 underwent first-round RT-PCR, the HTBI primer set was used. Using its own MiXCR run on the multiplex PCR reads, TCRdb lists one record per CDR3 protein. The table shows a few hundred thousand distinct CDR3 sequences, with around 45% occurring only once. Study-wide findings and caveats: Most clonotypes expanded in the thyroid (above 0.001) were also present in blood.

An absence of ophthalmopathy progression within 18 months meant stable Graves' hyperthyroidism. Uncontrolled infection, other autoimmune disease, pregnancy or lactation barred patients from enrollment. V was pared by 1 base and J by 4 bases, with 8 bases of the junction left unmatched. This CDR3 is built from 17 residues. CDR1 is SGHNT, CDR2 YYREEE, per germline (reference sequence). This clonotype was observed many times. Its target is not known. The sequence was obtained from a woman under 30 with Graves' hyperthyroidism. The sample consisted of peripheral blood or thyroid tissue (not recorded which). V gene TRBV5-4 combines with J gene TRBJ1-2, with 12 bases matching TRBD1. The CDR3: CASSLTGQGASSYGYTF. The CDR3, as DNA: TGTGCCAGCAGCTTGACGGGACAGGGGGCCTCTAGCTATGGCTACACCTTC.